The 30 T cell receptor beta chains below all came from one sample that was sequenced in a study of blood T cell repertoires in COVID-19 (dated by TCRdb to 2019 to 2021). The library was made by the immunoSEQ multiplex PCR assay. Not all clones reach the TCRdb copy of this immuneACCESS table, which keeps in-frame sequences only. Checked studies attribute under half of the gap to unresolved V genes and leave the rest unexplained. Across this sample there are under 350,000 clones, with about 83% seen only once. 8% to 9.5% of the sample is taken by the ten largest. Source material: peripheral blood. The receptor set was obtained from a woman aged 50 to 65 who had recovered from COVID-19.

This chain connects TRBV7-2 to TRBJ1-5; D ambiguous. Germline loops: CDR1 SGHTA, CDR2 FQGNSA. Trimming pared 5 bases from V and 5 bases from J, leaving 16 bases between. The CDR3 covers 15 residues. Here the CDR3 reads CASSLQDGVYQPQHF. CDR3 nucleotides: TGTGCCAGCAGCCTCCAGGACGGGGTTTATCAGCCCCAGCATTTT. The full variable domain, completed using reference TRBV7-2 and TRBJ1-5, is GAGVSQSPSNKVTEKGKDVELRCDPISGHTALYWYRQSLGQGLEFLIYFQGNSAPDKSGLPSDRFSAERTGGSVSTLTIQRTQQEDSAVYLCASSLQDGVYQPQHFGDGTRLSIL.

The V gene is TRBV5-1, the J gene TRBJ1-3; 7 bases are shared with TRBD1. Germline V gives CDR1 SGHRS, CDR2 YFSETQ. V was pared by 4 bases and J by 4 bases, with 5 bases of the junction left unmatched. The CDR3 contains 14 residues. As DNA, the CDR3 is TGCGCCAGCAGCCACGGGACAGAGGGAAACACCATATATTTT. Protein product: CASSHGTEGNTIYF.

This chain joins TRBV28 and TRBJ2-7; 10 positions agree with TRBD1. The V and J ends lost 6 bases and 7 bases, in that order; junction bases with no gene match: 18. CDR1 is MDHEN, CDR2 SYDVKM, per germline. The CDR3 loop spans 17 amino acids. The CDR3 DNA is TGTGCCAGCAGGCTAGGGGGGACAGGGGCCCCCCGGTCTGAGCAGTACTTC. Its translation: CASRLGGTGAPRSEQYF.

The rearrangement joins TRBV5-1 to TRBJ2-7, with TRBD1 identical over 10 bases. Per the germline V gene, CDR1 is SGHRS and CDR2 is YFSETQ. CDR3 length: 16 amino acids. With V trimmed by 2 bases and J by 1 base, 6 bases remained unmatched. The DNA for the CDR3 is TGCGCCAGCAGCTTCGGACAGGGGGACACGTCCTACGAGCAGTACTTC. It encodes CASSFGQGDTSYEQYF.

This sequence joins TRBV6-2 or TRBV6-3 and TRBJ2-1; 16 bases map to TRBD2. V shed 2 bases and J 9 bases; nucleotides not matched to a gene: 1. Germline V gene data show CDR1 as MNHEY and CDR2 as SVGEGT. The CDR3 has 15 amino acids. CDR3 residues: CASSYGTSGRGEQFF. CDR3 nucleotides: TGTGCCAGCAGTTACGGGACTAGCGGGAGGGGTGAGCAGTTCTTC.

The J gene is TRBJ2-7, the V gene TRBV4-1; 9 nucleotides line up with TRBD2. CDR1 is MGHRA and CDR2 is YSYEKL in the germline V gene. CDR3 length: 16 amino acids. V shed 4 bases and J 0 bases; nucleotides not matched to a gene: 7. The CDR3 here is CASSRYPSGDSYEQYF. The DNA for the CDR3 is TGCGCCAGCAGCCGATACCCTAGCGGGGACTCCTACGAGCAGTACTTC.

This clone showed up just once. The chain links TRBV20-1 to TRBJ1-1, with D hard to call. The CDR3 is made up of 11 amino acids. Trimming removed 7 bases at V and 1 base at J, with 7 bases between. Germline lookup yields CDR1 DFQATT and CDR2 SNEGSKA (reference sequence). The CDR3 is CSGAQNTEAFF. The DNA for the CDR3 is TGCAGTGGGGCCCAGAACACTGAAGCTTTCTTT.

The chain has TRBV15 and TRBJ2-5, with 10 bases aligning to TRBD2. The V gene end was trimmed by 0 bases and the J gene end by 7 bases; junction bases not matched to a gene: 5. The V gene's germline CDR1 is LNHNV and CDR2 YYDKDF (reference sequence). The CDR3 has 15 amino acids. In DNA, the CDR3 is TGTGCCACCAGCAGAGATCGCGTAGCGGGGGGGACCCAGTACTTC. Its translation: CATSRDRVAGGTQYF.

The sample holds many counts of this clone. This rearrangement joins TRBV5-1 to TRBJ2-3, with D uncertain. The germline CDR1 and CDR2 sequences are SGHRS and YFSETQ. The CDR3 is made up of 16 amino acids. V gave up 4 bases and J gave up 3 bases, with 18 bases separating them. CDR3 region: CASSRDFASRTDTQYF. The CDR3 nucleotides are TGCGCCAGCAGCCGTGACTTTGCCTCAAGAACAGATACGCAGTATTTT.

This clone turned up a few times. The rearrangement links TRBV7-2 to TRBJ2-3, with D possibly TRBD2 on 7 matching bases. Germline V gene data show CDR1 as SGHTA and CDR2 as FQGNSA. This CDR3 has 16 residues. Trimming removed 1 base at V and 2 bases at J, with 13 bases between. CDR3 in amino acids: CASSLVTGGLTDTQYF. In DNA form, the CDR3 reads TGTGCCAGCAGCTTAGTCACGGGGGGCCTCACAGATACGCAGTATTTT.

This chain's CDR3 is CASSNPRSLAGGQETQYF. The CDR3 DNA is TGTGCCAGCAGCAATCCAAGATCTCTAGCGGGGGGGCAAGAGACCCAGTACTTC. The V gene is TRBV21-1, the J gene TRBJ2-5; the table calls TRBD2, which could not be checked here. TRBV21-1 represents a pseudogene. This CDR3 has 18 amino acids.

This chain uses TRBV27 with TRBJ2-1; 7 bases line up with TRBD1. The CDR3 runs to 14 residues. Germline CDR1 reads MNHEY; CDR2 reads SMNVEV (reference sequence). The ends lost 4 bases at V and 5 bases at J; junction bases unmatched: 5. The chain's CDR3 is CASSSLQGHNEQFF. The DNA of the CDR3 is TGTGCCAGCAGTTCCTTACAGGGGCACAATGAGCAGTTCTTC.

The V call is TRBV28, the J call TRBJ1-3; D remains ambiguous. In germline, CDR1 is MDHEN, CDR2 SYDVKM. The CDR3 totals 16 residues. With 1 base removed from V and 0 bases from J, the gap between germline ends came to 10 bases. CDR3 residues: CASSLYSLLSGNTIYF. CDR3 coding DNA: TGTGCCAGCAGTTTATACAGCTTACTCTCTGGAAACACCATATATTTT.

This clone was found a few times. CDR3 in amino acids: CASSPGEFGELFF. In DNA, the CDR3 is TGTGCCAGCAGCCCCGGGGAATTCGGGGAGCTGTTTTTT. This rearrangement joins TRBV6-5 to TRBJ2-2; TRBD2 is a possible D gene (5 bases). This CDR3 contains 13 residues. The germline V gene has CDR1 MNHEY and CDR2 SVGAGI. The V gene lost 6 bases and the J gene lost 7 bases, with 12 bases spanning the gap.

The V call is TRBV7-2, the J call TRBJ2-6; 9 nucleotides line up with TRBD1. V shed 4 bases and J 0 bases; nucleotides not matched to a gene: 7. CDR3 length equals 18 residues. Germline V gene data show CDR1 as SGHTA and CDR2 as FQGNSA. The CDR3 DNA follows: TGTGCCAGCAGCTACACCGGGACAGGGTTCTCTGGGGCCAACGTCCTGACTTTC. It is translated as CASSYTGTGFSGANVLTF.

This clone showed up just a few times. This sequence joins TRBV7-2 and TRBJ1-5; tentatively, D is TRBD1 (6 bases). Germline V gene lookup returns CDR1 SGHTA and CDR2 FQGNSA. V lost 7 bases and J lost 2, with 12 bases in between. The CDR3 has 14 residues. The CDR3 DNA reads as TGTGCCAGCACCCTGCCAGGGGGCAATCAGCCCCAGCATTTT. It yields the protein CASTLPGGNQPQHF.

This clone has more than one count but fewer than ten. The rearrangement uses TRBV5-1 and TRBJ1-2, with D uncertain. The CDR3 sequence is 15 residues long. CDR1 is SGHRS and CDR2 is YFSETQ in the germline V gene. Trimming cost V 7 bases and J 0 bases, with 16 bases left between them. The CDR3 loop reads CASSSQTGANYGYTF. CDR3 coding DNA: TGCGCCAGCTCTTCCCAGACGGGAGCTAACTATGGCTACACCTTC. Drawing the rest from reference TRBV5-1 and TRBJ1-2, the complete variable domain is KAGVTQTPRYLIKTRGQQVTLSCSPISGHRSVSWYQQTPGQGLQFLFEYFSETQRNKGNFPGRFSGRQFSNSRSEMNVSTLELGDSALYLCASSSQTGANYGYTFGSGTRLTVV.

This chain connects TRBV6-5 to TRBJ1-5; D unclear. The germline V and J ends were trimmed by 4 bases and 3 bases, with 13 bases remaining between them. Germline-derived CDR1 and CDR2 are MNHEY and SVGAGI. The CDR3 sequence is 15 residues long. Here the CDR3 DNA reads TGTGCCAGCAGTTCGGGGTTCCTCGACAATCAGCCCCAGCATTTT. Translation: CASSSGFLDNQPQHF.

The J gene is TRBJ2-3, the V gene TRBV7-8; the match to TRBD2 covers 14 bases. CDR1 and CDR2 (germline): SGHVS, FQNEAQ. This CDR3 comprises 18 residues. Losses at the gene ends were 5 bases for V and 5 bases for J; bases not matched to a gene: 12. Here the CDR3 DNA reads TGTGCCAGCAGCCCACCCCTCCGACTAGCGGGGGGGCGAGATACGCAGTATTTT. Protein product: CASSPPLRLAGGRDTQYF.

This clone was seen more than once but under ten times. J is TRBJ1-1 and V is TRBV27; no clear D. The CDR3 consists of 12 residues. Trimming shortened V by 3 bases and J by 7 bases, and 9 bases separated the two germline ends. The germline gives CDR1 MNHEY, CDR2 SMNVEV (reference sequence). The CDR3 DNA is TGTGCCAGCAGTTTCACGGGAGGTGAAGCTTTCTTT. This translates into CASSFTGGEAFF.

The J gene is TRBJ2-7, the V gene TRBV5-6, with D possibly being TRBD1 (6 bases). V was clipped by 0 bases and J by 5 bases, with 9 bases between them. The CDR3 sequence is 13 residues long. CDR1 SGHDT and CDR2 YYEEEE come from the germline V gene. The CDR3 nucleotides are TGTGCCAGCAGCTTGGACAGGGTGAACGAGCAGTACTTC. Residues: CASSLDRVNEQYF.

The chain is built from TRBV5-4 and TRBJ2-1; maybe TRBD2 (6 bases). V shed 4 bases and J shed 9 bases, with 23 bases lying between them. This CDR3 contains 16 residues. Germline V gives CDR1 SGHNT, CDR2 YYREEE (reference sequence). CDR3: CASSAGASDLNGEQFF. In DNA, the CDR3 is TGTGCCAGCAGCGCCGGAGCTAGCGACCTGAACGGTGAGCAGTTCTTC.

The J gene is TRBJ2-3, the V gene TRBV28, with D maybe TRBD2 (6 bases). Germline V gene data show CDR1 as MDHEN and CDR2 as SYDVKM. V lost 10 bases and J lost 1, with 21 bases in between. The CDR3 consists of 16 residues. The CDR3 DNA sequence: TGTGCCACCTTGGAGGGTGGGCGAGGGGGCACAGATACGCAGTATTTT. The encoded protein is CATLEGGRGGTDTQYF.

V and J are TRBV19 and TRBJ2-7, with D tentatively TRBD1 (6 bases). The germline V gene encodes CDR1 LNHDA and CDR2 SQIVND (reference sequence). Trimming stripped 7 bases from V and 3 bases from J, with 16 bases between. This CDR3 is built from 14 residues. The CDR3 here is CASKRTATVYEQYF. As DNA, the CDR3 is TGTGCCAGTAAGAGGACAGCAACTGTCTACGAGCAGTACTTC. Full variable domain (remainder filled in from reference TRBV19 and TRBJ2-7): DGGITQSPKYLFRKEGQNVTLSCEQNLNHDAMYWYRQDPGQGLRLIYYSQIVNDFQKGDIAEGYSVSREKKESFPLTVTSAQKNPTAFYLCASKRTATVYEQYFGPGTRLTVT.

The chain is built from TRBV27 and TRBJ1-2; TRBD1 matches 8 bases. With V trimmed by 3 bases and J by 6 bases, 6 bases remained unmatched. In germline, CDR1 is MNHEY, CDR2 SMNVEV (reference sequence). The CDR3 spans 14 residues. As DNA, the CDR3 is TGTGCCAGCAGTTTCAGGGGGCTCTATGATGGCTACACCTTC. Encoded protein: CASSFRGLYDGYTF.

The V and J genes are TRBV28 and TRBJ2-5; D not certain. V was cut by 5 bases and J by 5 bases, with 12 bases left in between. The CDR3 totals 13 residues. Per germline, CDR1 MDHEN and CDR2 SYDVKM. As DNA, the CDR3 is TGTGCCAGCAGTCCCCTAGAAGTTGAGACCCAGTACTTC. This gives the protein CASSPLEVETQYF.

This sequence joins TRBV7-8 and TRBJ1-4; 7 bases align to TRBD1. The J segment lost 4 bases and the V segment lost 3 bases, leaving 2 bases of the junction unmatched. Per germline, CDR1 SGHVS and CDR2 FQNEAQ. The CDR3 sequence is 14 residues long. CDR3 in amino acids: CASSLGQLNEKLFF. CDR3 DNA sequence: TGTGCCAGCAGCTTGGGACAGCTTAATGAAAAACTGTTTTTT. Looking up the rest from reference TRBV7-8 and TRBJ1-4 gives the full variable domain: GAGVSQSPRYKVAKRGQDVALRCDPISGHVSLFWYQQALGQGPEFLTYFQNEAQLDKSGLPSDRFFAERPEGSVSTLKIQRTQQEDSAVYLCASSLGQLNEKLFFGSGTQLSVL.

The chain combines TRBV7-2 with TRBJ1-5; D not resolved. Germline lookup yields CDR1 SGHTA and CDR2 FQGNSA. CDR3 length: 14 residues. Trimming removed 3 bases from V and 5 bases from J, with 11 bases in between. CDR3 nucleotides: TGTGCCAGCAGCTTTAGTCTCGGAGATCAGCCCCAGCATTTT. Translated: CASSFSLGDQPQHF.

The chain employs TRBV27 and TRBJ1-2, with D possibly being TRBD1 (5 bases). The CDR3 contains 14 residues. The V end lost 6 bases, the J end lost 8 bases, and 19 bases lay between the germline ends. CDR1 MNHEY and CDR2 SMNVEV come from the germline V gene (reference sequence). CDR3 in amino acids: CASSWTGPTSGYTF. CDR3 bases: TGTGCCAGCAGCTGGACGGGGCCGACTAGCGGCTACACCTTC.

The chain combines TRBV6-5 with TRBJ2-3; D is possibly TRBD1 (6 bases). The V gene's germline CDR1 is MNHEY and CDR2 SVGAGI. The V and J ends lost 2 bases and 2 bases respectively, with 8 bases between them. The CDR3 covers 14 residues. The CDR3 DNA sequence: TGTGCCAGCAGTTACCGGGACACCACAGATACGCAGTATTTT. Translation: CASSYRDTTDTQYF.